These T cell receptor beta chains were read from a single sample in a study of blood T cell repertoires in COVID-19. Here immunoSEQ multiplex PCR was the method, and the copy in TCRdb shows in-frame clones only, minus some. The profile covers about 310,000 clones, with approximately 87% appearing a single time and around 8% taken by the ten largest. Sample: peripheral blood. The receptors originated from a woman aged 50 to 65 who had recovered from COVID-19. CDR3s include the opening cysteine and the closing phenylalanine or tryptophan. The D gene is left open where the match is weak. Where a row states a size, it is once, few, many or the class of an expanded clone; other rows omit it.

J gene: TRBJ2-1
V gene: TRBV28
D gene: .
clone size: .
CDR3 DNA: TGTGCCAGCAAGCCTACAGGGCGCAATGAGCAGTTCTTC
CDR3 protein: CASKPTGRNEQFF

J gene: TRBJ1-4
V gene: TRBV27
D gene: .
clone size: .
CDR3 DNA: TGTGCCAGCAGTCCTAGGGGGACTAATGAAAAACTGTTTTTT
CDR3 protein: CASSPRGTNEKLFF

J gene: TRBJ1-4
V gene: TRBV10-3
D gene: TRBD1
clone size: .
CDR3 DNA: TGTGCCATCAGCGGGACAGGGGTAAATGAAAAACTGTTTTTT
CDR3 protein: CAISGTGVNEKLFF

J gene: TRBJ2-5
V gene: TRBV3-1/TRBV3-2
D gene: .
clone size: once
CDR3 DNA: TGTGCCAGCAGCCAAAACTCCCCCGGGACTTTCCAAGAGACCCAGTACTTC
CDR3 protein: CASSQNSPGTFQETQYF

J gene: TRBJ2-6
V gene: TRBV19
D gene: .
clone size: .
CDR3 DNA: TGTGCCAGTAGTTTTTCAGGGGAGTCTGGGGCCAACGTCCTGACTTTC
CDR3 protein: CASSFSGESGANVLTF

J gene: TRBJ1-3
V gene: TRBV13
D gene: TRBD1
clone size: .
CDR3 DNA: TGTGCCAGCAGCACCTGGGACAGCTCTGGAAACACCATATATTTT
CDR3 protein: CASSTWDSSGNTIYF

J gene: TRBJ2-1
V gene: TRBV5-4
D gene: TRBD1
clone size: .
CDR3 DNA: TGTGCCAGCAGCTACCGCAGGGGGCGATCCTACAATGAGCAGTTCTTC
CDR3 protein: CASSYRRGRSYNEQFF

J gene: TRBJ1-1
V gene: TRBV5-1
D gene: TRBD1
clone size: .
CDR3 DNA: TGCGCCAGCAGCGGCGGGACAGGGCATAACACTGAAGCTTTCTTT
CDR3 protein: CASSGGTGHNTEAFF

J gene: TRBJ1-3
V gene: TRBV6-6
D gene: .
clone size: .
CDR3 DNA: TGTGCCAGCCTAGCGCTAAGCTCTGGAAACACCATATATTTT
CDR3 protein: CASLALSSGNTIYF

J gene: TRBJ1-6
V gene: TRBV7-7
D gene: .
clone size: few
CDR3 DNA: TGTGCCAGCAGCTCGGGACAAGATAATTCACCCCTCCACTTT
CDR3 protein: CASSSGQDNSPLHF

J gene: TRBJ2-2
V gene: TRBV5-4
D gene: TRBD2
clone size: .
CDR3 DNA: TGTGCCAGCAGCTTGGGGCTAGCGGGAGACGTAGGGGAGCTGTTTTTT
CDR3 protein: CASSLGLAGDVGELFF

J gene: TRBJ1-5
V gene: TRBV29-1
D gene: .
clone size: .
CDR3 DNA: TGCAGCGTTTATGACCGGAGGGGATCCCAGCATTTT
CDR3 protein: CSVYDRRGSQHF

J gene: TRBJ2-5
V gene: TRBV9
D gene: .
clone size: .
CDR3 DNA: TGTGCCAGCAGCGCCACAGTTCAAGAGACCCAGTACTTC
CDR3 protein: CASSATVQETQYF

J gene: TRBJ2-5
V gene: TRBV29-1
D gene: TRBD1
clone size: .
CDR3 DNA: TGCAGCGCAAATACAGGGGGAGCGACCCAGTACTTC
CDR3 protein: CSANTGGATQYF

J gene: TRBJ1-6
V gene: TRBV28
D gene: .
clone size: few
CDR3 DNA: TGTGCCAGCGGAATGGGGCGGTTCTCCTATAATTCACCCCTCCACTTT
CDR3 protein: CASGMGRFSYNSPLHF

J gene: TRBJ1-2
V gene: TRBV21-1
D gene: .
clone size: .
CDR3 DNA: TGTGCCAGCAGCATTTGGGTCGGAGATGGCTACACCTTC
CDR3 protein: CASSIWVGDGYTF

J gene: TRBJ2-7
V gene: TRBV7-8
D gene: .
clone size: .
CDR3 DNA: TGTGCCAGCAGCTTTCCAACGGATCCCGGGGAGCAGTACTTC
CDR3 protein: CASSFPTDPGEQYF

J gene: TRBJ2-5
V gene: TRBV3-1/TRBV3-2
D gene: TRBD2
clone size: .
CDR3 DNA: TGTGCCAGCAGCAAGAGATTAGCGGGGGGACAAGAGACCCAGTACTTC
CDR3 protein: CASSKRLAGGQETQYF

J gene: TRBJ2-3
V gene: TRBV10-3
D gene: TRBD2
clone size: .
CDR3 DNA: TGTGCCATCACACCCACTAGCGGGGCTACAGATACGCAGTATTTT
CDR3 protein: CAITPTSGATDTQYF

J gene: TRBJ2-7
V gene: TRBV4-2
D gene: TRBD2
clone size: .
CDR3 DNA: TGTGCCAGCAGCCAAGGCGGGACTAGCGGGGTGATGACCTACGAGCAGTACTTC
CDR3 protein: CASSQGGTSGVMTYEQYF

J gene: TRBJ2-5
V gene: TRBV3-1/TRBV3-2
D gene: TRBD2
clone size: .
CDR3 DNA: TGTGCCAGCAGCCAACTTAGCGGGAGCCAAGAGACCCAGTACTTC
CDR3 protein: CASSQLSGSQETQYF

J gene: TRBJ2-2
V gene: TRBV5-6
D gene: .
clone size: .
CDR3 DNA: TGTGCCAGCAGCTTGGCCGGGGTAAACAAGGTCGGGGAGCTGTTTTTT
CDR3 protein: CASSLAGVNKVGELFF

J gene: TRBJ2-3
V gene: TRBV5-1
D gene: TRBD2
clone size: .
CDR3 DNA: TGCGCCAGCAGCCAGGGACTAGCGGGAAGAGGGGGGAGCACAGATACGCAGTATTTT
CDR3 protein: CASSQGLAGRGGSTDTQYF

J gene: TRBJ1-3
V gene: TRBV12-3/TRBV12-4
D gene: TRBD1
clone size: few
CDR3 DNA: TGTGCCAGCAGTTCAGGGGGAGGAAACACCATATATTTT
CDR3 protein: CASSSGGGNTIYF

J gene: TRBJ1-5
V gene: TRBV10-3
D gene: .
clone size: .
CDR3 DNA: TGTGCCATCAGTGATCTGGAGGGCAATCAGCCCCAGCATTTT
CDR3 protein: CAISDLEGNQPQHF

J gene: TRBJ2-4
V gene: TRBV2
D gene: .
clone size: .
CDR3 DNA: TGTGCCAGCAGTGACGGGCGGGAGTCAGGGACACAAAGAGGGATTCAGTACTTC
CDR3 protein: CASSDGRESGTQRGIQYF

J gene: TRBJ2-3
V gene: TRBV29-1
D gene: TRBD2
clone size: .
CDR3 DNA: TGCAGCTTAAGCGGGAGCTCTAGCACAGATACGCAGTATTTT
CDR3 protein: CSLSGSSSTDTQYF

J gene: TRBJ2-2
V gene: TRBV28
D gene: .
clone size: .
CDR3 DNA: TGTGCCAGCAGTTCCATGAACACCGGGGAGCTGTTTTTT
CDR3 protein: CASSSMNTGELFF

J gene: TRBJ2-2
V gene: TRBV11-3
D gene: TRBD1
clone size: .
CDR3 DNA: TGTGCCAGCAGCTTGAGGACAGGTTCCACCGGGGAGCTGTTTTTT
CDR3 protein: CASSLRTGSTGELFF

J gene: TRBJ2-2
V gene: TRBV28
D gene: TRBD1
clone size: few
CDR3 DNA: TGTGCCAGCAGTTTTGGGCAGGGGGTGGCCGGGGAGCTGTTTTTT
CDR3 protein: CASSFGQGVAGELFF

J gene: TRBJ1-6
V gene: TRBV6-5
D gene: TRBD1
clone size: .
CDR3 DNA: TGTGCCAGCAGTTCCATCACAGGGGGGGATTCACCCCTCCACTTT
CDR3 protein: CASSSITGGDSPLHF

J gene: TRBJ1-4
V gene: TRBV6-5
D gene: .
clone size: .
CDR3 DNA: TGTGCCAGCAGAACGAGGGCCGGGGGACTGTTTTTT
CDR3 protein: CASRTRAGGLFF

J gene: TRBJ2-2
V gene: TRBV28
D gene: TRBD2
clone size: .
CDR3 DNA: TGTGCCAGCAGATTAGTGACTAGCGCGAACACCGGGGAGCTGTTTTTT
CDR3 protein: CASRLVTSANTGELFF

J gene: TRBJ2-7
V gene: TRBV18
D gene: .
clone size: few
CDR3 DNA: TGTGCCAGCTCACCCGAGGACGGAGGGGGCTTCGAGCAGTACTTC
CDR3 protein: CASSPEDGGGFEQYF

J gene: TRBJ1-1
V gene: TRBV28
D gene: TRBD1
clone size: once
CDR3 DNA: TGTGCCGGAAGGACAGGAATGGATGGCACTGAAGCTTTCTTT
CDR3 protein: CAGRTGMDGTEAFF

J gene: TRBJ2-3
V gene: TRBV9
D gene: TRBD2
clone size: .
CDR3 DNA: TGTGCCAGCACCCTAGCGGGAGTTGGAGATACGCAGTATTTT
CDR3 protein: CASTLAGVGDTQYF

J gene: TRBJ2-7
V gene: TRBV6-5
D gene: TRBD1
clone size: .
CDR3 DNA: TGTGCCAGCAGTCCGGGACAGGGATCCTACGAGCAGTACTTC
CDR3 protein: CASSPGQGSYEQYF

J gene: TRBJ2-1
V gene: TRBV5-8
D gene: TRBD1
clone size: .
CDR3 DNA: TGTGCCAGCAGCTTTAGGAGACAGGGCAATGAGCAGTTCTTC
CDR3 protein: CASSFRRQGNEQFF

J gene: TRBJ2-5
V gene: TRBV19
D gene: TRBD2
clone size: .
CDR3 DNA: TGTGCCAGTAGGCCTACTAATAGCGGGGCCTTCCCCCCGTACTTC
CDR3 protein: CASRPTNSGAFPPYF

J gene: TRBJ2-5
V gene: TRBV9
D gene: TRBD1
clone size: .
CDR3 DNA: TGTGCCAGCAGCGCCGAGACAGGGCATGGGGAGACCCAGTACTTC
CDR3 protein: CASSAETGHGETQYF

J gene: TRBJ1-1
V gene: TRBV5-5
D gene: TRBD1
clone size: .
CDR3 DNA: TGTGCCAGCAGCGCAAGGACAGGGGATGGCACTGAAGCTTTCTTT
CDR3 protein: CASSARTGDGTEAFF

J gene: TRBJ1-1
V gene: TRBV6-5
D gene: .
clone size: few
CDR3 DNA: TGTGCCAGCAAAGGACAGCCGAACACTGAAGCTTTCTTT
CDR3 protein: CASKGQPNTEAFF

J gene: TRBJ2-4
V gene: TRBV4-1
D gene: .
clone size: .
CDR3 DNA: TGCGCCAGCAGCCAAGAAGCGAGAATAAGGAGGGACATTCAGTACTTC
CDR3 protein: CASSQEARIRRDIQYF

J gene: TRBJ1-1
V gene: TRBV15
D gene: .
clone size: .
CDR3 DNA: TGTGCCACCAGCAGAGATCTGGTGGCCGTGGAGGGCGGGGAAGCTTTCTTT
CDR3 protein: CATSRDLVAVEGGEAFF

J gene: TRBJ2-1
V gene: TRBV10-1
D gene: .
clone size: .
CDR3 DNA: TGCGCCAGCAGTGAGGCGGGGAGCTCCTACAATGAGCAGTTCTTC
CDR3 protein: CASSEAGSSYNEQFF

J gene: TRBJ2-3
V gene: TRBV12-5
D gene: .
clone size: once
CDR3 DNA: TGTGCTAGTGGTTCTACTAGCACAGATACGCAGTATTTT
CDR3 protein: CASGSTSTDTQYF

J gene: TRBJ2-2
V gene: TRBV7-2
D gene: .
clone size: .
CDR3 DNA: TGTGCCAGCAGCTTCGCGGGAGCCCGGGGACACCTGAACACCGGGGAGCTGTTTTTT
CDR3 protein: CASSFAGARGHLNTGELFF

J gene: TRBJ2-2
V gene: TRBV19
D gene: TRBD1
clone size: .
CDR3 DNA: TGTGCCAGTAGTATGAGGACAGGGGCGAACACCGGGGAGCTGTTTTTT
CDR3 protein: CASSMRTGANTGELFF

J gene: TRBJ2-3
V gene: TRBV19
D gene: .
clone size: .
CDR3 DNA: TGTGCCAGTAGTATAGTACACAGGACCTACGGCACAGATACGCAGTATTTT
CDR3 protein: CASSIVHRTYGTDTQYF

J gene: TRBJ1-4
V gene: TRBV18
D gene: TRBD1
clone size: .
CDR3 DNA: TGTGCCAGCTCTCCCCGGACAGGGTGGGATCGCAATGAAAAACTGTTTTTT
CDR3 protein: CASSPRTGWDRNEKLFF

J gene: TRBJ2-3
V gene: TRBV3-1/TRBV3-2
D gene: TRBD2
clone size: .
CDR3 DNA: TGTGCCAGCAGTCTAAATAGCGGGCCCACAGATACGCAGTATTTT
CDR3 protein: CASSLNSGPTDTQYF

J gene: TRBJ1-1
V gene: TRBV30
D gene: .
clone size: .
CDR3 DNA: TGTGCCTGGAGTGTACATCCGGGGAACACTGAAGCTTTCTTT
CDR3 protein: CAWSVHPGNTEAFF

J gene: TRBJ2-1
V gene: TRBV6-5
D gene: .
clone size: .
CDR3 DNA: TGTGCCAGCAGTTTTGGCATACGAGGCAATGAGCAGTTCTTC
CDR3 protein: CASSFGIRGNEQFF